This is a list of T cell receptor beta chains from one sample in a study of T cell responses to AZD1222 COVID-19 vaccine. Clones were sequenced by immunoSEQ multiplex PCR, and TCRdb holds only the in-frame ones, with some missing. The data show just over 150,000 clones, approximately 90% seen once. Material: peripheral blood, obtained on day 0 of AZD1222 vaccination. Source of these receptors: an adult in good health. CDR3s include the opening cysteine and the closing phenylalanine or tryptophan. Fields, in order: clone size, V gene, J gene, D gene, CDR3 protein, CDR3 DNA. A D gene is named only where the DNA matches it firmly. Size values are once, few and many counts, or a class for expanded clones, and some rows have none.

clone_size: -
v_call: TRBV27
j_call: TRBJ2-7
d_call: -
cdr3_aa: CASMSLASSYEQYF
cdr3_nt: TGTGCCAGCATGAGTTTAGCGAGCTCCTACGAGCAGTACTTC

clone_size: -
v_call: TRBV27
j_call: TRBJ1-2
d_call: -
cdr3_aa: CASSFRGLGGYTF
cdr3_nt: TGTGCCAGCAGTTTTAGAGGATTGGGAGGCTACACCTTC

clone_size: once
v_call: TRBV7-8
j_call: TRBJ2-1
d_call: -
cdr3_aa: CASSPRRGVSYNEQFF
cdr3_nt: TGTGCCAGCAGCCCCAGGAGGGGGGTCTCCTACAATGAGCAGTTCTTC

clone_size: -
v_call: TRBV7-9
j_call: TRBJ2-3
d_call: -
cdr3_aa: CASSFGLGLGTDTQYF
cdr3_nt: TGTGCCAGCAGCTTCGGGCTGGGGTTGGGCACAGATACGCAGTATTTT

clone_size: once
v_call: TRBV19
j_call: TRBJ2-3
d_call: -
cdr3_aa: CASSPQSGPGTDTQYF
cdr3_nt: TGTGCCAGTAGTCCTCAGAGCGGCCCTGGCACAGATACGCAGTATTTT

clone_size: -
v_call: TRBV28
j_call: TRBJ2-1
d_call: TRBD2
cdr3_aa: CASSYLAGRSYNEQFF
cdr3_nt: TGTGCCAGCAGCTACCTAGCGGGACGCTCCTACAATGAGCAGTTCTTC

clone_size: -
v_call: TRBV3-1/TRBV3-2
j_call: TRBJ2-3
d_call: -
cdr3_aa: CASSQERDPDGPPPRPTCTDTQYF
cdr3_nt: TGTGCCAGCAGCCAAGAACGCGATCCGGACGGGCCCCCACCACGCCCGACATGCACAGATACGCAGTATTTT

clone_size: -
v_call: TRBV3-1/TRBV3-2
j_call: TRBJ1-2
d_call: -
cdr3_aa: CASSHSAAGGYTF
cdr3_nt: TGTGCCAGCAGCCACTCTGCGGCTGGAGGCTACACCTTC

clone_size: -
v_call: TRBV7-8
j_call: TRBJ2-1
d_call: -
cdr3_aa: CASSLLGGEGNEQFF
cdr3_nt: TGTGCCAGCAGCTTACTTGGCGGAGAGGGCAATGAGCAGTTCTTC

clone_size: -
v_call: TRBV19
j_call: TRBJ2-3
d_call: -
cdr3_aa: CASSIDHIGQTDTQYF
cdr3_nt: TGTGCCAGTAGTATAGACCACATAGGACAGACAGATACGCAGTATTTT

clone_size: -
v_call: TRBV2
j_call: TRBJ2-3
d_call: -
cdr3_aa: CASSPLEVPDTQYF
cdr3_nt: TGTGCCAGCAGTCCCCTGGAGGTCCCAGATACGCAGTATTTT

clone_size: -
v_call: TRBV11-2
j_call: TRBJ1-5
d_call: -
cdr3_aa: CASSLEARDVSLYSNQPQHF
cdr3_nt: TGTGCCAGCAGCTTAGAGGCCAGGGACGTGTCCCTTTATAGCAATCAGCCCCAGCATTTT

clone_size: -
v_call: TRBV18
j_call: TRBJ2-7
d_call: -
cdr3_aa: CASSPPPPPSYEQYF
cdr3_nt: TGTGCCAGCTCACCACCTCCTCCTCCCTCCTACGAGCAGTACTTC

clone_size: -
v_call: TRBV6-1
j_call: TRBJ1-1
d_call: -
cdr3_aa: CASSELRAVNTEAFF
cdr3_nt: TGTGCCAGCAGTGAACTTCGGGCGGTGAACACTGAAGCTTTCTTT

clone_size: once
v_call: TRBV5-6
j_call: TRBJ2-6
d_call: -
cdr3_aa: CASSLSRSSGANVLTF
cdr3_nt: TGTGCCAGCAGCTTGTCCCGGAGCTCTGGGGCCAACGTCCTGACTTTC

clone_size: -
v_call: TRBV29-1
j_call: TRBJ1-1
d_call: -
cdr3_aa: CSVITQGTEAFF
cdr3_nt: TGCAGCGTGATAACGCAGGGGACTGAAGCTTTCTTT

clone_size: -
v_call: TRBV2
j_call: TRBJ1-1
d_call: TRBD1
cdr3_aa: CASSIDRGQTEAFF
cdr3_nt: TGTGCCAGCAGCATCGACAGGGGGCAGACTGAAGCTTTCTTT

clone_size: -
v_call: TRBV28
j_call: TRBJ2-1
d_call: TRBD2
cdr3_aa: CALAAGTVIGSYNEQFF
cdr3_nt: TGTGCCTTGGCAGCGGGGACCGTAATCGGTTCCTACAATGAGCAGTTCTTC

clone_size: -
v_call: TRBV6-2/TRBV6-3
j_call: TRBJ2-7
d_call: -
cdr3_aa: CASSYRGGPYEQYF
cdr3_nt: TGTGCCAGCAGTTATCGGGGCGGACCCTACGAGCAGTACTTC

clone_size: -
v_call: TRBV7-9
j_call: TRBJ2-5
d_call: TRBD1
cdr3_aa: CASSLDWTGSPSETQYF
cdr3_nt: TGTGCCAGCAGCCTCGACTGGACAGGCTCGCCCTCGGAGACCCAGTACTTC

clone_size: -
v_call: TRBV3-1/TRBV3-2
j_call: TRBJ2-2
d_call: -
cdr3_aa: CASSQRQATNTGELFF
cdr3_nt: TGTGCCAGCAGCCAAAGACAGGCAACGAACACCGGGGAGCTGTTTTTT

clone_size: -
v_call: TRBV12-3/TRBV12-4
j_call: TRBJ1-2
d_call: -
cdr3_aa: CASSTLYGYTF
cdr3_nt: TGTGCCAGCAGTACTCTCTATGGCTACACCTTC

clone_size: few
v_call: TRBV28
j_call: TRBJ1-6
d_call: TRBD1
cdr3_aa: CASRSGTANSPLHF
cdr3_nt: TGTGCCAGCAGATCCGGGACAGCTAATTCACCCCTCCACTTT

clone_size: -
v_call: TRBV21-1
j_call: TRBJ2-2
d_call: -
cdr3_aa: CASRISGTENTGELFF
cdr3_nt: TGTGCCAGCAGAATCTCCGGGACGGAGAACACCGGGGAGCTGTTTTTT

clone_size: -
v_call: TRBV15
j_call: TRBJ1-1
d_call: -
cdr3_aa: CATSRVPGDTSKRVEAFF
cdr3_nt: TGTGCCACCAGCAGAGTGCCGGGGGACACCTCTAAGAGGGTTGAAGCTTTCTTT

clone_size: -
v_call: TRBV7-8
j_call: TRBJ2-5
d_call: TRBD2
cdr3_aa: CASSLARLAGETQYF
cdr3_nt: TGTGCCAGCAGCTTAGCGCGTCTAGCGGGAGAGACCCAGTACTTC

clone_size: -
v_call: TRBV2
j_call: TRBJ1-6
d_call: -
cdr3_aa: CASSERESYNSPLHF
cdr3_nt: TGTGCCAGCAGTGAAAGGGAATCCTATAATTCACCCCTCCACTTT

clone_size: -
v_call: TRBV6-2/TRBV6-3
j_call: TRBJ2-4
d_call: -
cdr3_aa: CASSYRPGAKNIQYF
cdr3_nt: TGTGCCAGCAGTTACCGACCAGGGGCCAAAAACATTCAGTACTTC

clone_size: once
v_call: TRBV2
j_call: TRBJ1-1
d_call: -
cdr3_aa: CASTDGLNTEAFF
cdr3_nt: TGTGCCAGCACTGACGGGCTCAACACTGAAGCTTTCTTT

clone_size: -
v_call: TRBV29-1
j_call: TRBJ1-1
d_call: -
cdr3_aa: CSVEFGSQMNTEAFF
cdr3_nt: TGCAGCGTTGAATTCGGGTCACAAATGAACACTGAAGCTTTCTTT

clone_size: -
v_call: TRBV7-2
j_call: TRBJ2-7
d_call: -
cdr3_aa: CASRPPGSYEQYF
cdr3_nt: TGTGCCAGCAGACCACCGGGTTCCTACGAGCAGTACTTC

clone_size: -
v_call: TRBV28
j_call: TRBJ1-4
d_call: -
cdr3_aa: CASSQGSGKLFF
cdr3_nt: TGTGCCAGCTCTCAGGGCTCGGGAAAACTGTTTTTT

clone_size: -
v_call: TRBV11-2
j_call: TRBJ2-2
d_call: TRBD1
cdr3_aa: CASSRQGPWTNTGELFF
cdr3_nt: TGTGCCAGCAGTCGACAGGGGCCCTGGACAAACACCGGGGAGCTGTTTTTT

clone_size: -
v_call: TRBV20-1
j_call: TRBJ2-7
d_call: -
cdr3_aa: CSARAVGEQYF
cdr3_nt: TGCAGTGCTAGGGCAGTAGGCGAGCAGTACTTC

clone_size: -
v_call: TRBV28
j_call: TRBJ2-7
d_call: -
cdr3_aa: CASSSPYEQYF
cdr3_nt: TGTGCCAGCAGTTCCCCATACGAGCAGTACTTC

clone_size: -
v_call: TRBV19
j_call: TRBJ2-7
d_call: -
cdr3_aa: CASSPGTSIYEQYF
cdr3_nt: TGTGCCAGTAGTCCCGGGACATCGATCTACGAGCAGTACTTC

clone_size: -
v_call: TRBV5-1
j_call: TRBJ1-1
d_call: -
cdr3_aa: CASSLAPSQETRGTEAFF
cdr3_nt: TGCGCCAGCAGCTTGGCCCCTTCACAGGAGACCCGGGGCACTGAAGCTTTCTTT

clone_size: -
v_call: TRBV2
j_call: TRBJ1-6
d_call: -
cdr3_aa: CASSEGQDNSPLHF
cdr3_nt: TGTGCCAGCAGTGAAGGGCAGGATAATTCACCCCTCCACTTT

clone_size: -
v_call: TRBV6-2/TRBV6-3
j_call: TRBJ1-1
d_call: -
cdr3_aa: CASSLQGRANTEAFF
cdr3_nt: TGTGCCAGCAGTTTGCAGGGAAGGGCCAACACTGAAGCTTTCTTT

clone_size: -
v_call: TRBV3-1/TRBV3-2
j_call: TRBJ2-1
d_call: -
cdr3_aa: CASSQDHYNEQFF
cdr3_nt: TGTGCCAGCAGCCAGGACCATTACAATGAGCAGTTCTTC

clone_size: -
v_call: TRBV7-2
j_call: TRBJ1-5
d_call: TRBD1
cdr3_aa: CASSGQGASNQPQHF
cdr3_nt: TGTGCCAGCAGCGGACAGGGGGCTAGCAATCAGCCCCAGCATTTT

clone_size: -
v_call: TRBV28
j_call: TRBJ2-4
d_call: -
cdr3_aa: CASSRTQTQNIQYF
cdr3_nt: TGTGCCAGCAGTCGAACTCAGACACAAAACATTCAGTACTTC

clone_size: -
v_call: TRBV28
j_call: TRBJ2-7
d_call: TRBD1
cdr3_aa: CASSSQPGQGSDEQYF
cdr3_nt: TGTGCCAGCAGTTCCCAACCGGGACAGGGTTCCGACGAGCAGTACTTC

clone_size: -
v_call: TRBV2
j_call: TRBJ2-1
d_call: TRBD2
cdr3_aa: CASTGPRTSGNEQFF
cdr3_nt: TGTGCCAGCACCGGACCGAGGACTAGCGGGAATGAGCAGTTCTTC

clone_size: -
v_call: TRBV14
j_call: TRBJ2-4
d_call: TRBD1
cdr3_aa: CASSRGQGASKNIQYF
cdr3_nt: TGTGCCAGCAGCCGTGGACAGGGGGCATCCAAAAACATTCAGTACTTC

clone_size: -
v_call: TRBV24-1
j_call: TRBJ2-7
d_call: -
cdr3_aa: CATSDPTSYEQYF
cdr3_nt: TGTGCCACCAGTGATCCGACTAGTTACGAGCAGTACTTC